This is a list of T cell receptor beta chains from one sample in a study of cytotoxic CD8 clonotypes in ibrutinib-treated CLL. The table came from immunoSEQ multiplex PCR; TCRdb's copy has only in-frame clones and leaves some out. The data hold about 25,000 clones, with about 69% observed a single time. Source: PBMCs, taken after 12 months of ibrutinib treatment. These receptors were taken from a human donor with chronic lymphocytic leukemia. The CDR3 runs from the conserved cysteine through the conserved F or W. The order of the fields is V gene, clone size, J gene, CDR3 protein. Part of the rows lack a size; the others show once, few, many or a class for expanded clones.

v_call: TRBV5-4
clone_size: .
j_call: TRBJ2-1
cdr3_aa: CASSPYRGGYNEQFF

v_call: TRBV19
clone_size: .
j_call: TRBJ1-4
cdr3_aa: CASTHGAHRSQGEKLFF

v_call: TRBV2
clone_size: .
j_call: TRBJ2-2
cdr3_aa: CASIPTDSAGELFF

v_call: TRBV9
clone_size: .
j_call: TRBJ2-7
cdr3_aa: CASSADSYEQYF

v_call: TRBV19
clone_size: .
j_call: TRBJ2-3
cdr3_aa: CASSFIPGQGADTQYF

v_call: TRBV19
clone_size: .
j_call: TRBJ2-1
cdr3_aa: CASSIGRRDGEQFF

v_call: TRBV5-1
clone_size: .
j_call: TRBJ2-3
cdr3_aa: CASSLVPATGGRTDTQYF

v_call: TRBV30
clone_size: .
j_call: TRBJ2-6
cdr3_aa: CAWVDRASGANVLTF

v_call: TRBV4-2
clone_size: .
j_call: TRBJ2-7
cdr3_aa: CASSQDLGTYEQYF

v_call: TRBV13
clone_size: .
j_call: TRBJ2-7
cdr3_aa: CASRKQGATYEQYF

v_call: TRBV5-4
clone_size: once
j_call: TRBJ1-2
cdr3_aa: CASSLGSLLGYGYTF

v_call: TRBV4-2
clone_size: .
j_call: TRBJ2-7
cdr3_aa: CASSQVGPYEQYF

v_call: TRBV29-1
clone_size: .
j_call: TRBJ1-2
cdr3_aa: CSVEKNYGYTF

v_call: TRBV2
clone_size: .
j_call: TRBJ1-5
cdr3_aa: CASSVRAPVQPQHF

v_call: TRBV13
clone_size: .
j_call: TRBJ1-2
cdr3_aa: CASSLTGALNYGYTF

v_call: TRBV9
clone_size: once
j_call: TRBJ1-1
cdr3_aa: CASSVGLRYTEAFF

v_call: TRBV7-9
clone_size: few
j_call: TRBJ2-4
cdr3_aa: CASSDNTAGGKKYF

v_call: TRBV7-9
clone_size: .
j_call: TRBJ1-1
cdr3_aa: CASRPTGIMNTEAFF

v_call: TRBV6-5
clone_size: .
j_call: TRBJ2-7
cdr3_aa: CASSTGPGAVYEQYF

v_call: TRBV28
clone_size: .
j_call: TRBJ1-5
cdr3_aa: CASSLGDRVYSNQPQHF

v_call: TRBV4-3
clone_size: .
j_call: TRBJ1-4
cdr3_aa: CASSQTGTMGEKLFF

v_call: TRBV11-2
clone_size: .
j_call: TRBJ2-7
cdr3_aa: CASSSQTSGYEQYF

v_call: TRBV7-2
clone_size: .
j_call: TRBJ1-2
cdr3_aa: CASSLASQGAFYGYTF

v_call: TRBV20-1
clone_size: few
j_call: TRBJ1-4
cdr3_aa: CSGKGGEKLFF

v_call: TRBV19
clone_size: .
j_call: TRBJ2-3
cdr3_aa: CASSSRTGASTDTQYF

v_call: TRBV28
clone_size: .
j_call: TRBJ2-3
cdr3_aa: CASSKPGLAGGSTDTQYF

v_call: TRBV6-1
clone_size: .
j_call: TRBJ2-3
cdr3_aa: CASSFSRSETDTQYF

v_call: TRBV5-1
clone_size: .
j_call: TRBJ2-7
cdr3_aa: CASSLDNKRLGSYEQYF

v_call: TRBV15
clone_size: .
j_call: TRBJ2-7
cdr3_aa: CATSRDGQGGREQYF

v_call: TRBV6-5
clone_size: .
j_call: TRBJ2-1
cdr3_aa: CASSYAGSSYNEQFF

v_call: TRBV5-1
clone_size: .
j_call: TRBJ2-7
cdr3_aa: CASSLGTESFHEQYF

v_call: TRBV25-1
clone_size: few
j_call: TRBJ1-3
cdr3_aa: CASRFPSGNTIYF

v_call: TRBV10-3
clone_size: .
j_call: TRBJ1-5
cdr3_aa: CAIRGQGGGVNQPQHF

v_call: TRBV29-1
clone_size: .
j_call: TRBJ2-3
cdr3_aa: CSVGVGGTDTQYF

v_call: TRBV7-2
clone_size: .
j_call: TRBJ1-2
cdr3_aa: CASSLGYYGYTF

v_call: TRBV5-8
clone_size: .
j_call: TRBJ2-3
cdr3_aa: CASSLGLAGGFFTDTQYF

v_call: TRBV19
clone_size: .
j_call: TRBJ1-1
cdr3_aa: CASSPRTGVRNTEAFF

v_call: TRBV7-6
clone_size: few
j_call: TRBJ2-7
cdr3_aa: CASSYGDRLIYEQYF

v_call: TRBV19
clone_size: .
j_call: TRBJ2-7
cdr3_aa: CASSRGQGPYEQYF

v_call: TRBV7-2
clone_size: .
j_call: TRBJ2-7
cdr3_aa: CASSFSAGGEHEQYF

v_call: TRBV5-4
clone_size: .
j_call: TRBJ2-7
cdr3_aa: CASSLSGDSVEQYF

v_call: TRBV11-2
clone_size: .
j_call: TRBJ2-7
cdr3_aa: CASSFFPQFRDRGTYEQYF

v_call: TRBV4-1
clone_size: .
j_call: TRBJ1-6
cdr3_aa: CASSLGRRSPLHF

v_call: TRBV21-1
clone_size: once
j_call: TRBJ1-5
cdr3_aa: CASSKGLGSNQPQHF

v_call: TRBV7-3
clone_size: .
j_call: TRBJ1-2
cdr3_aa: CASSPARRGDPSTWNGYTF

v_call: TRBV7-9
clone_size: .
j_call: TRBJ2-3
cdr3_aa: CASSTPGSSGDF

v_call: TRBV27
clone_size: few
j_call: TRBJ2-7
cdr3_aa: CASTLRGDLAYEQYF

v_call: TRBV5-1
clone_size: .
j_call: TRBJ2-7
cdr3_aa: CASSLSSSYEQYF

v_call: TRBV5-1
clone_size: few
j_call: TRBJ2-2
cdr3_aa: CASSHDGSGELFF

v_call: TRBV5-1
clone_size: .
j_call: TRBJ1-4
cdr3_aa: CASSLGGAANEKLFF

v_call: TRBV6-5
clone_size: .
j_call: TRBJ1-6
cdr3_aa: CASSYSSQSNSPLHF

v_call: TRBV28
clone_size: .
j_call: TRBJ2-5
cdr3_aa: CASSSGLLQETQYF

v_call: TRBV15
clone_size: .
j_call: TRBJ2-5
cdr3_aa: CATSLPGTSGYQETQYF

v_call: TRBV2
clone_size: .
j_call: TRBJ1-5
cdr3_aa: CASSAVRSAAQPQHF

v_call: TRBV11-2
clone_size: few
j_call: TRBJ1-4
cdr3_aa: CASSLTGGHEKLFF

v_call: TRBV9
clone_size: .
j_call: TRBJ2-1
cdr3_aa: CASSAQILGEQFF

v_call: TRBV11-2
clone_size: .
j_call: TRBJ1-2
cdr3_aa: CASRGLRDLRRGGYGYTF

v_call: TRBV6-5
clone_size: few
j_call: TRBJ1-6
cdr3_aa: CASSPDRINSPLHF

v_call: TRBV2
clone_size: .
j_call: TRBJ1-2
cdr3_aa: CASRGQTRDRAIYGYTF